The 24 T cell receptor beta chains in this list originate from one sample, sequenced in a study of T cell responses to AZD1222 COVID-19 vaccine. Libraries were prepared by immunoSEQ multiplex PCR; TCRdb keeps only in-frame clonotypes and omits some of them. Of 98,000 or so clones in the sample, about four fifths are singletons; the top ten hold 13% to 15%. The sample consisted of peripheral blood, taken 28 days after the second AZD1222 dose. Receptors originate from an adult who received the AZD1222 COVID-19 vaccine.

The chain has TRBV19 and TRBJ1-4; 7 bases match TRBD1. J lost 0 bases, V lost 5 bases, and 3 bases had no gene match. The CDR3 spans 15 residues. Germline CDR1 reads LNHDA; CDR2 reads SQIVND (reference sequence). The DNA for the CDR3 is TGTGCCAGTAGTCCGGGGACAGCAACTAATGAAAAACTGTTTTTT. It specifies CASSPGTATNEKLFF.

The rearrangement links TRBV5-1 to TRBJ1-1; possible D gene TRBD1, 5 bases. The germline CDR1 and CDR2 sequences are SGHRS and YFSETQ. V was shortened by 0 bases and J by 1 base, with 10 bases between the two germline ends. The CDR3 sequence is 15 residues long. The CDR3, as DNA: TGCGCCAGCAGCTTGGGTTTAACAGGGAACACTGAAGCTTTCTTT. It encodes CASSLGLTGNTEAFF.

In its sample, this clone was seen a few times. The rearrangement links TRBV21-1 to TRBJ1-1. TRBV21-1 is classified as a pseudogene. The CDR3 spans 14 residues. CDR3 in amino acids: CASSKVRGNTEAFF. CDR3 bases: TGTGCCAGCAGCAAAGTGAGGGGGAACACTGAAGCTTTCTTT.

V usage is TRBV7-9 and J usage is TRBJ1-5, with D perhaps matching TRBD1 (6 bases). This CDR3 has 15 amino acids. Germline V lookup: CDR1 SEHNR, CDR2 FQNEAQ (reference sequence). V lost 2 bases and J lost 3, with 11 bases in between. In DNA, the CDR3 is TGTGCCAGCAGCTTACTTCAGGGGTCCAATCAGCCCCAGCATTTT. Its protein product is CASSLLQGSNQPQHF.

V is TRBV19 and J is TRBJ2-1, with a possible D match to TRBD2 (5 bases). CDR1 LNHDA and CDR2 SQIVND come from the germline V gene (reference sequence). Trimming cost V 3 bases and J 7 bases, with 19 bases left between them. The CDR3 is 16 residues long. The CDR3 protein is CASSIYSLAPLNEQFF. The DNA of the CDR3 is TGTGCCAGTAGTATCTATAGTTTAGCGCCCCTAAATGAGCAGTTCTTC.

This chain links TRBV9 with TRBJ1-1; unclear D gene. CDR1 and CDR2 from the germline V gene are SGDLS and YYNGEE. V lost 4 bases, J lost 0 bases, and 13 bases lay in between. The CDR3 is 15 amino acids. CDR3 protein: CASSLTPGMNTEAFF. CDR3 DNA: TGTGCCAGCAGCCTAACCCCAGGAATGAACACTGAAGCTTTCTTT.

The chain has TRBV24-1 and TRBJ2-3; D is unclear. The CDR3 is made up of 13 amino acids. The germline CDR1 and CDR2 sequences are KGHDR and SFDVKD. Trimming took 3 bases from V and 9 from J, leaving 12 bases between them. CDR3 DNA: TGTGCCACCAGTGATGCAAACAAAGGAACGCAGTATTTT. As protein: CATSDANKGTQYF.

The chain couples TRBV5-6 to TRBJ2-1, with TRBD2 matching over 7 bases. Unmatched junction bases numbered 3, after V lost 0 bases and J lost 3 bases. The CDR3 runs to 15 residues. Germline V gene lookup returns CDR1 SGHDT and CDR2 YYEEEE. CDR3 protein: CASSLGGEGYNEQFF. The CDR3 DNA is TGTGCCAGCAGCTTGGGAGGGGAGGGCTACAATGAGCAGTTCTTC.

As regards this clone: At one end the junction does not follow the germline gene, possibly because of a read error. The V and J genes are TRBV20-1 and TRBJ1-1; D unresolved. CDR3 length: 8 residues. Germline-derived CDR1 and CDR2 are DFQATT and SNEGSKA (reference sequence). CDR3 in amino acids: CSARDRAF. For the CDR3, the DNA is TGCAGTGCTAGAGATCGGGCCTTT.

The chain joins TRBV5-1 to TRBJ2-3; unclear D gene. Germline loops: CDR1 SGHRS, CDR2 YFSETQ. The CDR3 loop spans 13 amino acids. Trimming shortened V by 5 bases and J by 8 bases, and 15 bases separated the two germline ends. The CDR3 nucleotides are TGCGCCAGCAGGGCCTCAACCGGAGCTACGCAGTATTTT. Its protein product is CASRASTGATQYF.

The V gene is TRBV3-1 (or the pseudogene TRBV3-2), the J gene TRBJ2-6; D unresolved. Trimming removed 4 bases at V and 4 bases at J, with 17 bases between. Germline assignment: CDR1 LGHDT and CDR2 YNNKEL (reference sequence). This CDR3 contains 17 residues. The CDR3 sequence: CASSPLRYPSGANVLTF. The CDR3 bases are TGTGCCAGCAGCCCTTTAAGGTATCCGAGCGGGGCCAACGTCCTGACTTTC.

The chain is built from TRBV9 and TRBJ1-5; D may be TRBD1 (5 bases). CDR3 size: 15 residues. V was pared by 1 base and J by 7 bases, with 15 bases between. The germline V gene encodes CDR1 SGDLS and CDR2 YYNGEE. CDR3 loop: CASSVSGALGQPQHF. CDR3 DNA: TGTGCCAGCAGCGTATCCGGGGCGCTGGGACAGCCCCAGCATTTT. The full variable domain, with the rest looked up from reference TRBV9 and TRBJ1-5, is DSGVTQTPKHLITATGQRVTLRCSPRSGDLSVYWYQQSLDQGLQFLIQYYNGEERAKGNILERFSAQQFPDLHSELNLSSLELGDSALYFCASSVSGALGQPQHFGDGTRLSIL.

This clone has just a few counts. The J gene is TRBJ2-6, the V gene TRBV5-4; TRBD2 agrees at 9 bases. Germline V gene data show CDR1 as SGHNT and CDR2 as YYREEE (reference sequence). There are 17 residues in the CDR3. With V trimmed by 3 bases and J by 0 bases, 4 bases remained unmatched. The CDR3 sequence is CASSSSGGFSGANVLTF. As DNA, the CDR3 is TGTGCCAGCAGCTCCAGCGGGGGGTTCTCTGGGGCCAACGTCCTGACTTTC.

This chain uses TRBV2 with TRBJ1-2; 7 bases align to TRBD1. CDR3 length equals 24 residues. Germline V gene sequence: CDR1 SNHLY, CDR2 FYNNEI. V was clipped by 2 bases and J by 3 bases; unmatched bases: 33. The CDR3 nucleotides are TGTGCCAGCAGTGAATGGGACAGAGGTGGGGTTTTAAATCAGGGAGAAAGGGTTTACTATGGCTACACCTTC. Its protein is CASSEWDRGGVLNQGERVYYGYTF.

The chain has TRBV2 and TRBJ2-1, with TRBD1 as a possible D gene (6 bases). Germline-derived CDR1 and CDR2 are SNHLY and FYNNEI. The CDR3 is 16 residues long. Trimming cost V 4 bases and J 1 base, with 14 bases left between them. The CDR3 coding sequence is TGTGCCAGCAGTGCCCTGGGTAGGGGGTCCTACAATGAGCAGTTCTTC. It encodes CASSALGRGSYNEQFF.

This rearrangement joins TRBV6-5 to TRBJ2-7; TRBD2 agrees at 12 bases. The V gene's germline CDR1 is MNHEY and CDR2 SVGAGI. The CDR3 consists of 16 residues. V shed 2 bases and J 6 bases; nucleotides not matched to a gene: 8. CDR3 DNA: TGTGCCAGCAGTTACGGACTAGCGGGGACTACGCGCGAGCAGTACTTC. Encoded protein: CASSYGLAGTTREQYF.

The chain employs TRBV4-1 and TRBJ1-1; D ambiguous. There are 16 residues in the CDR3. In germline, CDR1 is MGHRA, CDR2 YSYEKL. The V end lost 7 bases, the J end lost 0 bases, and 18 bases lay between the germline ends. The CDR3 sequence: CASKGGFNRLNTEAFF. Here the CDR3 DNA reads TGCGCCAGCAAGGGAGGGTTTAACAGACTGAACACTGAAGCTTTCTTT.

The chain combines TRBV14 with TRBJ2-7; the match to TRBD2 covers 8 bases. Per germline, CDR1 SGHDN and CDR2 FVKESK. The length of the CDR3 is 15 residues. The trim removed 5 bases at V and 2 bases at J, leaving 8 bases unmatched. CDR3 nucleotides: TGTGCCAGCAGCAAATCGATAGCGGGAACCTACGAGCAGTACTTC. Amino acid sequence: CASSKSIAGTYEQYF.

V is TRBV23-1 and J is TRBJ1-4; D gene uncertain. TRBV23-1 is classed as an ORF, of uncertain function. The CDR3 totals 18 residues. Trimming took 3 bases from V and 0 from J, leaving 17 bases between them. CDR3 coding DNA: TGCGCCAGCAGTCACCCTGAGGGAGACAAGTCAACTAATGAAAAACTGTTTTTT. Translating gives CASSHPEGDKSTNEKLFF.

V and J are TRBV7-8 and TRBJ1-6, with D maybe TRBD1 (6 bases). Germline V gives CDR1 SGHVS, CDR2 FQNEAQ. This CDR3 spans 14 amino acids. The V and J ends lost 5 bases and 7 bases respectively, with 12 bases between them. The chain's CDR3 is CASSVGQQNSPLHF. For the CDR3, the DNA is TGTGCCAGCAGCGTAGGACAGCAGAATTCACCCCTCCACTTT.

This clone was counted between two and nine times. The rearrangement joins TRBV3-1 (or the pseudogene TRBV3-2) to TRBJ2-7; D ambiguous. Trimming stripped 3 bases from V and 4 bases from J, with 13 bases between. The CDR3 sequence is 14 residues long. CDR1 and CDR2 from the germline V gene are LGHDT and YNNKEL (reference sequence). As DNA, the CDR3 is TGTGCCAGCAGCCAGACCCTCCCCCCTTACGAGCAGTACTTC. It encodes CASSQTLPPYEQYF.

This clone was seen more than once but under ten times. The genes are TRBV3-1 (or the pseudogene TRBV3-2) and TRBJ1-1; 7 bases map to TRBD1. The CDR3 has 16 amino acids. Germline loops: CDR1 LGHDT, CDR2 YNNKEL (reference sequence). V gave up 0 bases and J gave up 4 bases; unmatched junction bases: 8. The CDR3 region has the DNA TGTGCCAGCAGCCAAGATCACAGGGGCAGGGGCACTGAAGCTTTCTTT. Protein product: CASSQDHRGRGTEAFF.

The rearrangement uses TRBV7-3 and TRBJ2-7; TRBD2 is a possible D gene (5 bases). CDR1 SGHTA and CDR2 FQGTGA come from the germline V gene. The CDR3 has 14 residues. The V gene lost 0 bases and the J gene lost 1 base, with 7 bases spanning the gap. CDR3 coding DNA: TGTGCCAGCAGCTTAACTCGGGATTCCTACGAGCAGTACTTC. It encodes CASSLTRDSYEQYF.

The chain combines TRBV4-2 with TRBJ2-2; no reliable D call. Germline V gene data show CDR1 as LGHNA and CDR2 as YNFKEQ. The CDR3 spans 18 residues. The V and J ends lost 5 bases and 7 bases respectively, with 26 bases between them. For the CDR3, the DNA is TGTGCCAGCAGCTCGGAAGGCCTAGGTTCGGGTTCGGTCGGGGAGCTGTTTTTT. Translating it yields CASSSEGLGSGSVGELFF.